A single T cell receptor (beta chain) is shown here with its context. Assay used: immunoSEQ multiplex PCR; TCRdb lists only in-frame clones, some missing. The sample lists about 9,000 clones, 84% occurring once. The record originates from a study of blood T cell repertoires in COVID-19. Study-level information: Acute and convalescent COVID-19 samples came from the United States, Italy and Spain. The analysed material was cDNA or gDNA that came from T cells, B-cell-depleted T cells, or PBMCs.

This CDR3 region has 17 residues. Germline assignment: CDR1 SNHLY and CDR2 FYNNEI. Losses at the gene ends were 3 bases for V and 4 bases for J; bases not matched to a gene: 9. This chain joins TRBV2 and TRBJ2-1; 10 nucleotides match TRBD2. This TCR came from a human donor with active COVID-19. The donor label of this sample is uncertain. The specimen was peripheral blood. For the CDR3, the DNA is TGTGCCAGCAGTGATCCAGCGGGAGGGCCGAGATACAATGAGCAGTTCTTC. Translated, it gives CASSDPAGGPRYNEQFF.